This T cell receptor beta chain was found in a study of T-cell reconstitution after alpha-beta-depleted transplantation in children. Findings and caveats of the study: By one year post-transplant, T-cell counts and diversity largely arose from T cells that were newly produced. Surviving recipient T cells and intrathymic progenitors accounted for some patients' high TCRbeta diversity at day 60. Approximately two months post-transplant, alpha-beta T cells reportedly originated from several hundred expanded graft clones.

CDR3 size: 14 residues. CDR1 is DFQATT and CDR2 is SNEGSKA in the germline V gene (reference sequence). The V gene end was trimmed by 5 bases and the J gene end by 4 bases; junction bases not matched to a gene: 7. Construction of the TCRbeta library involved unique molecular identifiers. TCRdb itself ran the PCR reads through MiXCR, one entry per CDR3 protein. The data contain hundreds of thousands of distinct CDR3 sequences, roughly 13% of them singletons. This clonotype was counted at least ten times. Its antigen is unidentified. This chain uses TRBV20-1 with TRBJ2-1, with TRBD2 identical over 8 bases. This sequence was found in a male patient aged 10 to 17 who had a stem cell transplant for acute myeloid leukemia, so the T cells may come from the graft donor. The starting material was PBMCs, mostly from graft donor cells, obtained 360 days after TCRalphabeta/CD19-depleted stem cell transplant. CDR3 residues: CSAPGTRPYNEQFF. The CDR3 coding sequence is TGCAGTGCTCCCGGGACTAGGCCTTACAATGAGCAGTTCTTC.